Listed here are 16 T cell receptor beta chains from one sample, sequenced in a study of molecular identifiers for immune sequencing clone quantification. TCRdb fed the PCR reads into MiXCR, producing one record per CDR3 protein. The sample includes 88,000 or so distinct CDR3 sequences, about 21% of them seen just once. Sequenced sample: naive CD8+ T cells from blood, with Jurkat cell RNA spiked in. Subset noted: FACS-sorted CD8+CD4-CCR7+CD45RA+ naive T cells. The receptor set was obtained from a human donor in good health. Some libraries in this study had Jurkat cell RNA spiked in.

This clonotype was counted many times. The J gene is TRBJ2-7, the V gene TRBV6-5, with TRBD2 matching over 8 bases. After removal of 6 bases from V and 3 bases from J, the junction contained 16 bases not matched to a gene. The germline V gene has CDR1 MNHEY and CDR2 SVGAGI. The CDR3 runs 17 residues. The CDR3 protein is CASSPLSVSSGVYEQYF. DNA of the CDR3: TGTGCCAGCAGCCCACTTTCTGTGAGTAGCGGGGTCTACGAGCAGTACTTC.

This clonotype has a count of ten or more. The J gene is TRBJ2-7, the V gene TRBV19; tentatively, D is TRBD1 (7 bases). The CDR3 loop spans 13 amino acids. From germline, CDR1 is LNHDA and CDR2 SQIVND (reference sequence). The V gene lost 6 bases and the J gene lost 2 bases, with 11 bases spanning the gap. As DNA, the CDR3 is TGTGCCAGTAGCGCGGGACAGACCTACGAGCAGTACTTC. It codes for CASSAGQTYEQYF.

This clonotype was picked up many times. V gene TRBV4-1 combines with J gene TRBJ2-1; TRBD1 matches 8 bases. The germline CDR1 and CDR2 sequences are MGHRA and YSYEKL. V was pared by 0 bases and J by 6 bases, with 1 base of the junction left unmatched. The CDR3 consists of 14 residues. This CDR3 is CASSQEDRVNEQFF. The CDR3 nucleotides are TGCGCCAGCAGCCAAGAGGACAGGGTCAATGAGCAGTTCTTC.

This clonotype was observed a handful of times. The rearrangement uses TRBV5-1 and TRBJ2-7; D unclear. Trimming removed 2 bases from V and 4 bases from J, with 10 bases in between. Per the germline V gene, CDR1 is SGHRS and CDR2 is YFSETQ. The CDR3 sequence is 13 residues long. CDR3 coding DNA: TGCGCCAGCAGCTTCGGTTCCCTTTACGAGCAGTACTTC. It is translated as CASSFGSLYEQYF.

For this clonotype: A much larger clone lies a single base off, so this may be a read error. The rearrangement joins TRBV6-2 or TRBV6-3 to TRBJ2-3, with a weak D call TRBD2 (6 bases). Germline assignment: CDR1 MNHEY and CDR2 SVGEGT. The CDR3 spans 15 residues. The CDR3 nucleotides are TGTGGCAGCAGTTCTACGGGAGTCAGCACAGATACGCAGTATTTT. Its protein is CGSSSTGVSTDTQYF.

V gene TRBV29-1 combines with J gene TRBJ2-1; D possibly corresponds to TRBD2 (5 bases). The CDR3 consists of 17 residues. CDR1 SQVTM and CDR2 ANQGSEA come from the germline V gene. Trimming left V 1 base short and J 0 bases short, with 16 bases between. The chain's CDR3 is CSVEGAGISFSYNEQFF. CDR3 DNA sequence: TGCAGCGTTGAAGGGGCCGGGATTTCATTCTCCTACAATGAGCAGTTCTTC.

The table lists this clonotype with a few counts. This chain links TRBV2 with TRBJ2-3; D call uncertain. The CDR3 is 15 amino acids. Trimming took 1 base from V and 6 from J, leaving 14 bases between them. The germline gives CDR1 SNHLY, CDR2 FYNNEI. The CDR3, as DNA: TGTGCCAGCAGTGAAGGATCTCTCAGAAGGGATACGCAGTATTTT. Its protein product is CASSEGSLRRDTQYF.

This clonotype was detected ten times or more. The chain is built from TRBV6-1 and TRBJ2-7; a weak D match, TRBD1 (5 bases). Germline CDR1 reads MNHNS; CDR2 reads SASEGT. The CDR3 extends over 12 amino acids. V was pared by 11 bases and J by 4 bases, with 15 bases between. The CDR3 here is CAGRTRPYEQYF. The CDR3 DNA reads TGTGCCGGAAGGACACGACCTTACGAGCAGTACTTC.

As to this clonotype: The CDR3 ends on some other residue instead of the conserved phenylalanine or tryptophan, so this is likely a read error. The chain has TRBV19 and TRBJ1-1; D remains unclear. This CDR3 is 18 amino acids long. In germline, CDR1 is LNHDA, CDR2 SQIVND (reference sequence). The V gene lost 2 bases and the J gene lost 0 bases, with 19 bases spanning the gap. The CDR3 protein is CASSIKYQSSDVNTEAFS. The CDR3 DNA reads TGTGCCAGTAGTATAAAGTACCAGTCTTCTGACGTGAACACTGAAGCTTTCTCT.

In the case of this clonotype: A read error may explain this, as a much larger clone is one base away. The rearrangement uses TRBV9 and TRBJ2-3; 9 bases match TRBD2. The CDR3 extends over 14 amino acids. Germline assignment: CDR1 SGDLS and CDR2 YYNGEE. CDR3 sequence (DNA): TGTGCCGGCAGCGTTTTAGCGGGAGAAGATACGCAGTATTTT. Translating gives CAGSVLAGEDTQYF. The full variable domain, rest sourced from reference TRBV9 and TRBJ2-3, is DSGVTQTPKHLITATGQRVTLRCSPRSGDLSVYWYQQSLDQGLQFLIQYYNGEERAKGNILERFSAQQFPDLHSELNLSSLELGDSALYFCAGSVLAGEDTQYFGPGTRLTVL.

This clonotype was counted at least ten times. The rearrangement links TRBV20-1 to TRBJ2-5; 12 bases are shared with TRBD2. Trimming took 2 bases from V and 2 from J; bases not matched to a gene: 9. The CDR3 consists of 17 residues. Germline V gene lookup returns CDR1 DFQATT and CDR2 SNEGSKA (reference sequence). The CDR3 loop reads CSARPGTSGFSQETQYF. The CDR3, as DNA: TGCAGTGCTAGACCAGGGACTAGCGGGTTTTCGCAAGAGACCCAGTACTTC.

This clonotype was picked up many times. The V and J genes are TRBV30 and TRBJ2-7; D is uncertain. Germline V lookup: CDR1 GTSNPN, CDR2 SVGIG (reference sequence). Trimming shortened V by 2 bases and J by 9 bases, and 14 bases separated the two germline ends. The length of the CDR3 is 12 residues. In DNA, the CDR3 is TGTGCCTGGAGTACGGACCCCCTGGGGCAGTACTTC. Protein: CAWSTDPLGQYF. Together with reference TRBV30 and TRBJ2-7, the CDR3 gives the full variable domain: SQTIHQWPATLVQPVGSPLSLECTVEGTSNPNLYWYRQAAGRGLQLLFYSVGIGQISSEVPQNLSASRPQDRQFILSSKKLLLSDSGFYLCAWSTDPLGQYFGPGTRLTVT.

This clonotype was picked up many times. CDR3 in amino acids: CASSPEGYEQFF. The CDR3 DNA sequence: TGTGCCAGCAGCCCTGAGGGGTATGAGCAGTTCTTC. The gene calls are TRBV7-2 and TRBJ2-1; D may correspond to TRBD1 or TRBD2 (5 bases each). The length of the CDR3 is 12 residues. V lost 5 bases, J lost 8 bases, and 10 bases lay in between. The germline CDR1 and CDR2 sequences are SGHTA and FQGNSA.

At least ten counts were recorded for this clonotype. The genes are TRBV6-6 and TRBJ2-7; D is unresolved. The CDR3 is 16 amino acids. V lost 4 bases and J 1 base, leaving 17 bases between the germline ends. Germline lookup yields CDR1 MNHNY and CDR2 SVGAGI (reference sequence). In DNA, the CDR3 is TGTGCCAGCAGTTCTTTCGGAGTACGTGGGTCCTACGAGCAGTACTTC. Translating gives CASSSFGVRGSYEQYF.

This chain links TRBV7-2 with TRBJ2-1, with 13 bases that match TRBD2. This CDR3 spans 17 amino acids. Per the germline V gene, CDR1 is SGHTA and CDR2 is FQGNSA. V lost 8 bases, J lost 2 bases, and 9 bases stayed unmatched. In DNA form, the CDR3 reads TGTGCCAGCGGCCAGGAAGGACTAGCGGGAGCCTACAATGAGCAGTTCTTC. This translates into CASGQEGLAGAYNEQFF.

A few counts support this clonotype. The CDR3 spells CASSLETWTGLNTGELFF. CDR3 bases: TGTGCCAGCAGCCTGGAAACCTGGACAGGGCTTAACACCGGGGAGCTGTTTTTT. V gene TRBV27 combines with J gene TRBJ2-2; 8 positions match TRBD1. This CDR3 spans 18 amino acids. J lost 2 bases, V lost 6 bases, and 14 bases had no gene match. Germline CDR1 is MNHEY and CDR2 is SMNVEV (reference sequence).